This T cell receptor beta chain is drawn from a study of long-term antiretroviral therapy in people with HIV. Survey level was the resolution at which the v3.0 immunoSEQ assay ran. Sequenced by immunoSEQ multiplex PCR; TCRdb stores in-frame clones only, minus some. Of fewer than 25,000 clones listed, over 65% are singletons. The length of the CDR3 is 15 residues. The V and J ends lost 4 bases and 7 bases respectively, with 15 bases between them. Germline V gene lookup returns CDR1 SGHKS and CDR2 YYEKEE (reference sequence). Researchers secured at least one pre-ART and at least two post-ART PBMC samples from each donor. Each HIV participant was treated in the United States. In each sample, roughly 1-11 million cryopreserved PBMC were present before DNA extraction. Whole-study findings and limits: Diversity measured after ART increased yet remained under transplant donor controls.

For this clone: Its antigen remains unknown.

The V gene is TRBV5-5, the J gene TRBJ1-6; D possibly corresponds to TRBD1 (5 bases). The source was unsorted PBMCs, collected around 6 years after starting antiretroviral therapy. This sequence originates from a man aged 30 to 39 with HIV. This CDR3 reads CASSPVGDSNSPLHF. The CDR3 DNA reads as TGTGCCAGCAGCCCTGTAGGGGATTCGAATTCACCCCTCCACTTT.